The 14 T cell receptor beta chains listed next were all sequenced from one sample in a study of blood T cell repertoires in COVID-19. The method was immunoSEQ multiplex PCR; TCRdb's version includes in-frame clones alone and lacks a portion of them. The sample holds about 210,000 clones; 81% are singletons and the top ten take 8.9%. Sequencing was done on a sample of PBMCs or T cells enriched from blood (not recorded which). The receptors shown here come from a woman in her forties or fifties with acute COVID-19.

This chain connects TRBV5-6 to TRBJ2-7, with 9 bases aligning to TRBD1. V lost 0 bases, J lost 4 bases, and 5 bases stayed unmatched. Germline V gene lookup returns CDR1 SGHDT and CDR2 YYEEEE. The CDR3 consists of 15 residues. In nucleotides, the CDR3 is TGTGCCAGCAGCTTGGCTGGGACAGGGCGTTACGAGCAGTACTTC. Translation: CASSLAGTGRYEQYF.

The rearrangement links TRBV6-1 to TRBJ2-4; D is perhaps TRBD1 (6 bases). The CDR3 has 16 residues. Germline values: CDR1 MNHNS, CDR2 SASEGT. V gave up 2 bases and J gave up 2 bases, with 13 bases separating them. CDR3 amino acids: CASSELAGDTKNIQYF. The CDR3 DNA is TGTGCCAGCAGTGAATTGGCAGGGGATACCAAAAACATTCAGTACTTC.

The V gene is TRBV4-1, the J gene TRBJ1-5; 7 bases align to TRBD1. CDR1 is MGHRA and CDR2 is YSYEKL in the germline V gene. J lost 7 bases, V lost 1 base, and 4 bases had no gene match. The CDR3 runs 14 residues. The CDR3 coding sequence is TGCGCCAGCAGCCAAGGACAGGGAGGCCAGCCCCAGCATTTT. Its protein is CASSQGQGGQPQHF.

This clone has just one count. This chain connects TRBV18 to TRBJ1-3; possibly TRBD1 for D (5 bases). CDR3 length equals 14 residues. V gave up 3 bases and J gave up 3 bases, with 9 bases separating them. Germline loops: CDR1 KGHSH, CDR2 LQKENI. Here the CDR3 reads CASSPGHYGNTIYF. CDR3 nucleotides: TGTGCCAGCTCACCCGGACATTATGGAAACACCATATATTTT.

The chain employs TRBV4-3 and TRBJ1-5, with no clear D. Trimming took 1 base from V and 5 from J, leaving 6 bases between them. The germline CDR1 and CDR2 sequences are LGHNA and YSLEER. The CDR3 is 13 residues long. The chain's CDR3 is CASSQGLHQPQHF. DNA of the CDR3: TGCGCCAGCAGCCAAGGGCTTCATCAGCCCCAGCATTTT.

This chain connects TRBV7-3 to TRBJ1-4; 10 bases line up with TRBD1. Germline CDR1 reads SGHTA; CDR2 reads FQGTGA. This CDR3 is 14 amino acids long. V trimming: 5 bases; J trimming: 6 bases; junction bases outside the gene matches: 3. CDR3 amino acids: CASSLGTGDEKLFF. DNA of the CDR3: TGTGCCAGCAGCCTCGGGACAGGGGATGAAAAACTGTTTTTT. The variable domain in full, completed from reference TRBV7-3 and TRBJ1-4, reads GAGVSQTPSNKVTEKGKYVELRCDPISGHTALYWYRQSLGQGPEFLIYFQGTGAADDSGLPNDRFFAVRPEGSVSTLKIQRTERGDSAVYLCASSLGTGDEKLFFGSGTQLSVL.

The gene calls are TRBV5-1 and TRBJ1-2; 7 bases align to TRBD1. After removal of 2 bases from V and 13 bases from J, the junction contained 8 bases not matched to a gene. This CDR3 has 12 residues. CDR1 SGHRS and CDR2 YFSETQ come from the germline V gene. The CDR3 sequence is CASSFLQGGGTF. CDR3 DNA: TGCGCCAGCAGCTTTCTCCAGGGGGGTGGCACCTTC.

This clone has only a few counts. V and J are TRBV5-1 and TRBJ2-7, with 9 bases identical to TRBD1. The trim removed 0 bases at V and 0 bases at J, leaving 10 bases unmatched. The germline CDR1 and CDR2 sequences are SGHRS and YFSETQ. This CDR3 is built from 18 residues. This chain's CDR3 is CASSLGSGQGQSSYEQYF. As DNA, the CDR3 is TGCGCCAGCAGCTTGGGTAGCGGACAGGGGCAGAGCTCCTACGAGCAGTACTTC. Looking up the rest from reference TRBV5-1 and TRBJ2-7 gives the full variable domain: KAGVTQTPRYLIKTRGQQVTLSCSPISGHRSVSWYQQTPGQGLQFLFEYFSETQRNKGNFPGRFSGRQFSNSRSEMNVSTLELGDSALYLCASSLGSGQGQSSYEQYFGPGTRLTVT.

The chain combines TRBV11-1 with TRBJ1-2; 7 bases map to TRBD1. The CDR3 is made up of 12 amino acids. Per the germline V gene, CDR1 is SGHAT and CDR2 is FQDESV (reference sequence). Losses at the gene ends were 4 bases for V and 7 bases for J; bases not matched to a gene: 3. In DNA, the CDR3 is TGTGCCAGCAGCTACAGGGGTCGTGGCTACACCTTC. The encoded protein is CASSYRGRGYTF.

V usage is TRBV5-1 and J usage is TRBJ1-1, with 10 bases that match TRBD1. Germline CDR1 and CDR2: SGHRS and YFSETQ. CDR3 length: 15 amino acids. With V trimmed by 2 bases and J by 4 bases, 5 bases remained unmatched. Written as DNA, the CDR3 is TGCGCCAGCAGCTTAGACAGGGGGCGGTTCACTGAAGCTTTCTTT. Its protein product is CASSLDRGRFTEAFF.

A single count supports this clone. This sequence joins TRBV5-1 and TRBJ1-2; 8 bases match TRBD1. This CDR3 region has 15 residues. Trimming removed 4 bases from V and 4 bases from J; junction bases left unmatched: 9. Germline-derived CDR1 and CDR2 are SGHRS and YFSETQ. CDR3 sequence reads: CASSPGQGGIYGYTF. CDR3 DNA sequence: TGCGCCAGCAGCCCCGGACAGGGTGGGATCTATGGCTACACCTTC.

DNA for the CDR3: TGTGCCAGTCAACAGGGAAACCTCTATGGCTACACCTTC. Its protein product is CASQQGNLYGYTF. The gene calls are TRBV5-6 and TRBJ1-2; D might be TRBD1 (6 bases). CDR1 and CDR2 from the germline V gene are SGHDT and YYEEEE. Trimming pared 8 bases from V and 4 bases from J, leaving 15 bases between. The CDR3 has 13 amino acids.

The rearrangement uses TRBV3-1 (or the pseudogene TRBV3-2) and TRBJ1-1, with TRBD1 identical over 8 bases. This CDR3 has 13 residues. Germline loops: CDR1 LGHDT, CDR2 YNNKEL (reference sequence). Trimming at V came to 4 bases and at J to 9 bases, leaving 7 bases not matched to a gene. CDR3 loop: CASSPGPGGKAFF. DNA for the CDR3: TGTGCCAGCAGCCCGGGACCAGGGGGCAAAGCTTTCTTT.

The J gene is TRBJ2-3, the V gene TRBV6-1; 9 bases are shared with TRBD2. The CDR3 totals 17 residues. The germline gives CDR1 MNHNS, CDR2 SASEGT. Losses at the gene ends were 1 base for V and 3 bases for J; bases not matched to a gene: 8. The CDR3 protein is CASSEGSGGRETDTQYF. The CDR3, as DNA: TGTGCCAGCAGTGAAGGAAGTGGCGGGAGGGAAACAGATACGCAGTATTTT.